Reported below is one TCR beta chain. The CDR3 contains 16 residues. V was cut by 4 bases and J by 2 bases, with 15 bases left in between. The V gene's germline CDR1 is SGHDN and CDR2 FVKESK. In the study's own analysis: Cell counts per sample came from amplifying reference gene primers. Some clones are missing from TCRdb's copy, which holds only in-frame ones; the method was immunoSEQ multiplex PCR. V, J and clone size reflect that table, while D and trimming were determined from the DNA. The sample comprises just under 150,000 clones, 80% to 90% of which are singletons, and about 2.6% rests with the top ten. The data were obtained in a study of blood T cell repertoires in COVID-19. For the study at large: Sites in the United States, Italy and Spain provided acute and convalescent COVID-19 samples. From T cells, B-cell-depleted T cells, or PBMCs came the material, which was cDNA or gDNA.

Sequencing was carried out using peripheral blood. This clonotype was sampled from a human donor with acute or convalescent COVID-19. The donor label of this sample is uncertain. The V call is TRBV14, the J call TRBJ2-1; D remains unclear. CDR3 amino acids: CASSPRDSPTYNEQFF. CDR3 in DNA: TGTGCCAGCAGCCCCCGTGATAGCCCTACCTACAATGAGCAGTTCTTC. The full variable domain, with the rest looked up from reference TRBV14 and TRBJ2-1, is EAGVTQFPSHSVIEKGQTVTLRCDPISGHDNLYWYRRVMGKEIKFLLHFVKESKQDESGMPNNRFLAERTGGTYSTLKVQPAELEDSGVYFCASSPRDSPTYNEQFFGPGTRLTVL.